This is a list of T cell receptor beta chains from one sample in a study of beta chain features in type 1 diabetes. The method was immunoSEQ multiplex PCR; TCRdb's version includes in-frame clones alone and lacks a portion of them. The table has 160,000 or so clones, 11% seen once; the top ten hold roughly 2%. The sequenced sample was central memory CD4+ T cells from blood. These TCRs come from a man younger than 30 in good health. Both conserved end residues are part of each CDR3. Fields, in order: clone size, V gene, D gene, J gene, CDR3 DNA, CDR3 protein. The D gene is left open where the match is weak. Rows give clone size only sometimes, using once, few, many, or a class for an expanded clone.

clone size: few
V gene: TRBV28
D gene: -
J gene: TRBJ1-2
CDR3 DNA: TGTGCCAGCAGTTTGGCCCGTGGCTATGGCTACACCTTC
CDR3 protein: CASSLARGYGYTF

clone size: few
V gene: TRBV5-1
D gene: -
J gene: TRBJ2-5
CDR3 DNA: TGCGCCAGCAGCTTGTATCAGGGGGAGACCCAGTACTTC
CDR3 protein: CASSLYQGETQYF

clone size: few
V gene: TRBV5-1
D gene: -
J gene: TRBJ1-1
CDR3 DNA: TGCGCCAGCAGCCAGGGGACATTGAACACTGAAGCTTTCTTT
CDR3 protein: CASSQGTLNTEAFF

clone size: few
V gene: TRBV10-3
D gene: TRBD1
J gene: TRBJ1-5
CDR3 DNA: TGTGCCATCCGGGACAGGGAAGGCAATCAGCCCCAGCATTTT
CDR3 protein: CAIRDREGNQPQHF

clone size: -
V gene: TRBV15
D gene: -
J gene: TRBJ2-5
CDR3 DNA: TGTGCCACCAGCAGAGATATAAGGGAGACCCAGTACTTC
CDR3 protein: CATSRDIRETQYF

clone size: -
V gene: TRBV9
D gene: -
J gene: TRBJ2-7
CDR3 DNA: TGTGCCAGCAGCACCCGGGACGGGTACGAGCAGTACTTC
CDR3 protein: CASSTRDGYEQYF

clone size: few
V gene: TRBV5-1
D gene: -
J gene: TRBJ1-2
CDR3 DNA: TGCGCCAGCAGCCAATCAAGTAACTATGGCTACACCTTC
CDR3 protein: CASSQSSNYGYTF

clone size: -
V gene: TRBV27
D gene: TRBD2
J gene: TRBJ2-1
CDR3 DNA: TGTGCCAGCAGTTTAGCGGGGGGCAGGGGCAATGAGCAGTTCTTC
CDR3 protein: CASSLAGGRGNEQFF

clone size: -
V gene: TRBV13
D gene: -
J gene: TRBJ1-3
CDR3 DNA: TGTGCCAGCAGCTTAGGCGGGGCCTCTGGAAACACCATATATTTT
CDR3 protein: CASSLGGASGNTIYF

clone size: few
V gene: TRBV30
D gene: -
J gene: TRBJ1-5
CDR3 DNA: TGTGCCTGGACCGCTCAGGGGCGGGACGGCAATCAGCCCCAGCATTTT
CDR3 protein: CAWTAQGRDGNQPQHF

clone size: few
V gene: TRBV28
D gene: -
J gene: TRBJ1-1
CDR3 DNA: TGTGCCAGCCTCCCTGACACCGGGCAGATGAACACTGAAGCTTTCTTT
CDR3 protein: CASLPDTGQMNTEAFF

clone size: few
V gene: TRBV7-9
D gene: -
J gene: TRBJ2-5
CDR3 DNA: TGTGCCAGCAGCTTAGCGGGGGAGACCCAGTACTTC
CDR3 protein: CASSLAGETQYF

clone size: -
V gene: TRBV5-1
D gene: TRBD1
J gene: TRBJ2-2
CDR3 DNA: TGCGCCAGCAGCTTGGCCTTCGGACAGGGGGCGAACACCGGGGAGCTGTTTTTT
CDR3 protein: CASSLAFGQGANTGELFF

clone size: -
V gene: TRBV7-4
D gene: TRBD1
J gene: TRBJ2-6
CDR3 DNA: TGTGCCAGCAGCGGATGGACAGGGGAAAGGTTTGGGGCCAACGTCCTGACTTTC
CDR3 protein: CASSGWTGERFGANVLTF

clone size: -
V gene: TRBV5-1
D gene: -
J gene: TRBJ2-7
CDR3 DNA: TGCGCCAGCAGCTTGACATCATCATACGAGCAGTACTTC
CDR3 protein: CASSLTSSYEQYF

clone size: few
V gene: TRBV4-3
D gene: -
J gene: TRBJ2-5
CDR3 DNA: TGCGCCAGCAGCCCCCAGGGAGGTCAAGAGACCCAGTACTTC
CDR3 protein: CASSPQGGQETQYF

clone size: -
V gene: TRBV7-9
D gene: -
J gene: TRBJ2-5
CDR3 DNA: TGTGCCAGCAGCCAGGGGAGCAGGGGAGAGACCCAGTACTTC
CDR3 protein: CASSQGSRGETQYF

clone size: once
V gene: TRBV10-3
D gene: -
J gene: TRBJ2-5
CDR3 DNA: TGTGCCATCAGTGAGTCCTCGTCGGGAGAGACCCAGTACTTC
CDR3 protein: CAISESSSGETQYF

clone size: -
V gene: TRBV2
D gene: -
J gene: TRBJ2-3
CDR3 DNA: TGTGCTCCTACTCGGGGAGATACGCAGTATTTT
CDR3 protein: CAPTRGDTQYF

clone size: few
V gene: TRBV7-9
D gene: -
J gene: TRBJ2-5
CDR3 DNA: TGTGCCAGCAGCTTAGCCCTGGGTAGGGGAGAGACCCAGTACTTC
CDR3 protein: CASSLALGRGETQYF

clone size: few
V gene: TRBV2
D gene: TRBD1
J gene: TRBJ1-1
CDR3 DNA: TGTGCCAGCAGCGCTCCACCGGGACAGGGCATGAACACTGAAGCTTTCTTT
CDR3 protein: CASSAPPGQGMNTEAFF

clone size: few
V gene: TRBV11-2
D gene: -
J gene: TRBJ2-1
CDR3 DNA: TGTGCCAGCAGCTCAGAGAGGGGGGGCGCCGGCTCCTACAATGAGCAGTTCTTC
CDR3 protein: CASSSERGGAGSYNEQFF

clone size: -
V gene: TRBV2
D gene: -
J gene: TRBJ2-1
CDR3 DNA: TGTGCCAGCAGTGTTGGGCCAAATGAGCAGTTCTTC
CDR3 protein: CASSVGPNEQFF

clone size: many
V gene: TRBV6-5
D gene: TRBD1
J gene: TRBJ1-5
CDR3 DNA: TGTGCCAGCAGGGGACAGAATAGCAATCAGCCCCAGCATTTT
CDR3 protein: CASRGQNSNQPQHF

clone size: -
V gene: TRBV7-2
D gene: TRBD1
J gene: TRBJ2-1
CDR3 DNA: TGTGCCAGCAGCTTAGGTTGGGACAGAGACTACAATGAGCAGTTCTTC
CDR3 protein: CASSLGWDRDYNEQFF

clone size: few
V gene: TRBV29-1
D gene: TRBD1
J gene: TRBJ1-1
CDR3 DNA: TGCAGCGCTCCGGACAGGGGGCTCCCGGGAGCTTTCTTT
CDR3 protein: CSAPDRGLPGAFF

clone size: -
V gene: TRBV7-6
D gene: -
J gene: TRBJ2-1
CDR3 DNA: TGTGCCAGCAGCTCAGCCCAGGGTCTCTACAATGAGCAGTTCTTC
CDR3 protein: CASSSAQGLYNEQFF

clone size: -
V gene: TRBV10-3
D gene: -
J gene: TRBJ2-7
CDR3 DNA: TGTGCCATCAGTGAGTCTTCAGGGAAGTACGAGCAGTACTTC
CDR3 protein: CAISESSGKYEQYF

clone size: few
V gene: TRBV14
D gene: -
J gene: TRBJ2-5
CDR3 DNA: TGTGCCAGCAGCCGTGAAGGGGAGACCCAGTACTTC
CDR3 protein: CASSREGETQYF

clone size: few
V gene: TRBV18
D gene: -
J gene: TRBJ1-2
CDR3 DNA: TGTGCCAGCTCACCGGACCAGGGTGCTGGCTACACCTTC
CDR3 protein: CASSPDQGAGYTF

clone size: few
V gene: TRBV7-3
D gene: -
J gene: TRBJ2-1
CDR3 DNA: TGTGCCAGCAGCTTAATGCCGGGACCCCGATTCAATGAGCAGTTCTTC
CDR3 protein: CASSLMPGPRFNEQFF

clone size: -
V gene: TRBV15
D gene: TRBD1
J gene: TRBJ2-1
CDR3 DNA: TGTGCCACCGATTGGACAGGGAGCTCCTACAATGAGCAGTTCTTC
CDR3 protein: CATDWTGSSYNEQFF

clone size: few
V gene: TRBV14
D gene: -
J gene: TRBJ2-3
CDR3 DNA: TGTGCCAGCAGCCAAGTGGTCGGGTTGATGGCGCAGTATTTT
CDR3 protein: CASSQVVGLMAQYF

clone size: -
V gene: TRBV7-2
D gene: -
J gene: TRBJ2-5
CDR3 DNA: TGTGCCAGCAGCTTAGGATCTGGAGAGACCCAGTACTTC
CDR3 protein: CASSLGSGETQYF

clone size: -
V gene: TRBV19
D gene: -
J gene: TRBJ1-1
CDR3 DNA: TGTGCCAGTAGTATGTTGGGGAACACTGAAGCTTTCTTT
CDR3 protein: CASSMLGNTEAFF

clone size: -
V gene: TRBV28
D gene: -
J gene: TRBJ1-2
CDR3 DNA: TGTGCCAGCCTTCACCGGGACGGTAACTATGGCTACACCTTC
CDR3 protein: CASLHRDGNYGYTF

clone size: -
V gene: TRBV29-1
D gene: TRBD1
J gene: TRBJ2-7
CDR3 DNA: TGCAGCACATTCGGGACAGGGGGCTCCAACGAGCAGTACTTC
CDR3 protein: CSTFGTGGSNEQYF

clone size: -
V gene: TRBV10-3
D gene: -
J gene: TRBJ2-2
CDR3 DNA: TGTGCCATCACCCTCTCATCGAACACCGGGGAGCTGTTTTTT
CDR3 protein: CAITLSSNTGELFF

clone size: few
V gene: TRBV25-1
D gene: TRBD2
J gene: TRBJ2-3
CDR3 DNA: TGTGCCAGCTCTAGCGGAGCAGATACGCAGTATTTT
CDR3 protein: CASSSGADTQYF

clone size: few
V gene: TRBV7-2
D gene: -
J gene: TRBJ1-1
CDR3 DNA: TGTGCCAGCAGCTTAGACAGGGTTGGTGGTGAAGCTTTCTTT
CDR3 protein: CASSLDRVGGEAFF

clone size: many
V gene: TRBV29-1
D gene: -
J gene: TRBJ2-5
CDR3 DNA: TGCAGCCATACTTCGGGGGACCAAGAGACCCAGTACTTC
CDR3 protein: CSHTSGDQETQYF

clone size: -
V gene: TRBV7-6
D gene: -
J gene: TRBJ1-1
CDR3 DNA: TGTGCCAGCAGCTTGTCGCGAGTCGCCACTGAAGCTTTCTTT
CDR3 protein: CASSLSRVATEAFF

clone size: -
V gene: TRBV5-4
D gene: -
J gene: TRBJ2-7
CDR3 DNA: TGTGCCAGCAGCCCCCCTGGGTGGGGAAGCTACGAGCAGTACTTC
CDR3 protein: CASSPPGWGSYEQYF

clone size: many
V gene: TRBV7-2
D gene: -
J gene: TRBJ2-3
CDR3 DNA: TGTGCCAGCAGTTCTAGCACAGATACGCAGTATTTT
CDR3 protein: CASSSSTDTQYF

clone size: -
V gene: TRBV7-8
D gene: TRBD2
J gene: TRBJ2-3
CDR3 DNA: TGTGCCAGCAGCTTGTTACTAGCGGAGGCCACAGATACGCAGTATTTT
CDR3 protein: CASSLLLAEATDTQYF

clone size: -
V gene: TRBV9
D gene: -
J gene: TRBJ2-1
CDR3 DNA: TGTGCCAGCAGCGTCGCCCGTAGGGCCCGCTCCTACAATGAGCAGTTCTTC
CDR3 protein: CASSVARRARSYNEQFF

clone size: few
V gene: TRBV10-3
D gene: -
J gene: TRBJ2-7
CDR3 DNA: TGTGCCATCAGGGGGGGCAGCTCCTACGAGCAGTACTTC
CDR3 protein: CAIRGGSSYEQYF

clone size: -
V gene: TRBV6-6
D gene: -
J gene: TRBJ1-1
CDR3 DNA: TGTGCCAGCAGTTACGTGGGGGGCACTGAAGCTTTCTTT
CDR3 protein: CASSYVGGTEAFF

clone size: -
V gene: TRBV18
D gene: TRBD2
J gene: TRBJ2-7
CDR3 DNA: TGTGCCAGCTCACCACAGCCCAGCGGGAGAAACACCTACGAGCAGTACTTC
CDR3 protein: CASSPQPSGRNTYEQYF

clone size: few
V gene: TRBV10-3
D gene: -
J gene: TRBJ2-6
CDR3 DNA: TGTGCCATCAGTTTGGGCCTCTACTCTGGGGCCAACGTCCTGACTTTC
CDR3 protein: CAISLGLYSGANVLTF